The 20 T cell receptor beta chains below were found in one sample sequenced in a study of a mutant IDH1 vaccine in newly diagnosed glioma. No antigens are known for them. Time point denoted: week 47, end of study. Vaccination used 300 ug of mutant IDH1 20-mer peptide per dose, with topical imiquimod. The data were produced by immunoSEQ multiplex PCR, yet TCRdb's version contains in-frame clones alone and is incomplete. This sample has 31,000 or so clones, with 65% to 85% found just once. Sample: PBMCs, taken from a glioma patient whose treatment included an IDH1 peptide vaccine. All receptors derive from a young man with glioma.

The V gene is TRBV5-1, the J gene TRBJ2-7; 9 bases agree with TRBD2. Trimming took 0 bases from V and 0 from J; bases not matched to a gene: 4. Per germline, CDR1 SGHRS and CDR2 YFSETQ. There are 16 residues in the CDR3. The CDR3 DNA reads TGCGCCAGCAGCTTGGTAGCGGGAGATAGCTCCTACGAGCAGTACTTC. The encoded protein is CASSLVAGDSSYEQYF.

This clone has just one count. V is TRBV7-8 and J is TRBJ1-4, with a weak D call TRBD1 (5 bases). CDR1 SGHVS and CDR2 FQNEAQ come from the germline V gene. The V end lost 0 bases, the J end lost 7 bases, and 12 bases lay between the germline ends. This CDR3 region has 15 residues. The CDR3 spells CASSLAGTTSEKLFF. CDR3 DNA: TGTGCCAGCAGCTTAGCCGGGACCACGTCTGAAAAACTGTTTTTT.

This CDR3 reads CASSTNLRTEAFF. The DNA of the CDR3 is TGTGCCAGCAGCACAAACTTAAGGACTGAAGCTTTCTTT. The chain employs TRBV9 and TRBJ1-1; no definite D call. The length of the CDR3 is 13 residues. The V end was cut by 4 bases, the J end by 5 bases, with 12 bases between. From germline, CDR1 is SGDLS and CDR2 YYNGEE. Filled out from reference TRBV9 and TRBJ1-1, the complete variable domain reads DSGVTQTPKHLITATGQRVTLRCSPRSGDLSVYWYQQSLDQGLQFLIQYYNGEERAKGNILERFSAQQFPDLHSELNLSSLELGDSALYFCASSTNLRTEAFFGQGTRLTVV.

The J gene is TRBJ1-1, the V gene TRBV30, with 11 nucleotides matching TRBD1. The ends lost 1 base at V and 8 bases at J; junction bases unmatched: 3. This CDR3 comprises 13 residues. CDR1 is GTSNPN and CDR2 is SVGIG in the germline V gene (reference sequence). The CDR3 coding sequence is TGTGCCTGGAGTGCCGGGACAGGGGGAGAAGCTTTCTTT. As protein: CAWSAGTGGEAFF.

J is TRBJ1-1 and V is TRBV9; 7 nucleotides align to TRBD1. Germline V lookup: CDR1 SGDLS, CDR2 YYNGEE. The ends lost 1 base at V and 5 bases at J; junction bases unmatched: 14. The CDR3 length is 17 residues. In DNA, the CDR3 is TGTGCCAGCAGCGTATCCACAGGGGCCTCGGGGGGAACTGAAGCTTTCTTT. It encodes CASSVSTGASGGTEAFF.

V is TRBV6-1 and J is TRBJ2-7; no clear D. The CDR3 length is 12 residues. Germline loops: CDR1 MNHNS, CDR2 SASEGT. V was pared by 6 bases and J by 7 bases, with 13 bases between. As DNA, the CDR3 is TGTGCCAGCAGGGACCACCAGGAAGAGCAGTACTTC. This gives the protein CASRDHQEEQYF.

This rearrangement joins TRBV11-1 to TRBJ2-7; D remains unclear. Germline CDR1 SGHAT, CDR2 FQDESV (reference sequence). The CDR3 consists of 13 residues. With 0 bases removed from V and 4 bases from J, the gap between germline ends came to 7 bases. DNA for the CDR3: TGTGCCAGCAGCTTAGCGGGCCAATACGAGCAGTACTTC. Its translation: CASSLAGQYEQYF. Looking up the rest from reference TRBV11-1 and TRBJ2-7 gives the full variable domain: EAEVAQSPRYKITEKSQAVAFWCDPISGHATLYWYRQILGQGPELLVQFQDESVVDDSQLPKDRFSAERLKGVDSTLKIQPAELGDSAMYLCASSLAGQYEQYFGPGTRLTVT.

This sequence joins TRBV6-1 and TRBJ1-5, with TRBD1 matching 9 bases. The CDR3 has 17 amino acids. V dropped 0 bases and J dropped 9; count of bases not matched to a gene: 12. Looked up from germline, CDR1 is MNHNS and CDR2 is SASEGT. The CDR3 spells CASSEALGTGLRRPQHF. CDR3 sequence (DNA): TGTGCCAGCAGTGAAGCGCTGGGGACAGGGCTTAGAAGGCCCCAGCATTTT.

The gene calls are TRBV19 and TRBJ2-7; a possible D gene is TRBD1 (5 bases). V lost 3 bases and J lost 4, with 13 bases in between. This CDR3 is built from 14 residues. Germline-derived CDR1 and CDR2 are LNHDA and SQIVND (reference sequence). The CDR3 here is CASSMRQKDYEQYF. CDR3 nucleotide sequence: TGTGCCAGTAGTATGAGACAGAAGGATTACGAGCAGTACTTC. Variable domain in full (rest from reference TRBV19 and TRBJ2-7): DGGITQSPKYLFRKEGQNVTLSCEQNLNHDAMYWYRQDPGQGLRLIYYSQIVNDFQKGDIAEGYSVSREKKESFPLTVTSAQKNPTAFYLCASSMRQKDYEQYFGPGTRLTVT.

The chain is built from TRBV5-8 and TRBJ1-1; D might be TRBD1 (6 bases). V lost 3 bases, J lost 1 base, and 16 bases lay in between. This CDR3 contains 16 residues. Germline-derived CDR1 and CDR2 are SGHTS and YDEGEE. In DNA, the CDR3 is TGTGCCAGCAGCTGGCCCTTGGGGGGGCGGAACACTGAAGCTTTCTTT. Protein: CASSWPLGGRNTEAFF.

The chain is built from TRBV20-1 and TRBJ2-3; D remains unclear. Trimming left V 5 bases short and J 3 bases short, with 6 bases between. Germline V gives CDR1 DFQATT, CDR2 SNEGSKA (reference sequence). The CDR3 runs to 11 residues. The CDR3 sequence: CSAVVTDTQYF. CDR3 coding DNA: TGCAGTGCTGTGGTGACAGATACGCAGTATTTT.

Notes on this clone: Likely a read error: the CDR3 ends without its conserved phenylalanine or tryptophan. The DNA is left out, because the CDR3 cannot be placed on it with certainty; the CDR3 is given as TCRdb lists it. The chain employs TRBV5-4 and TRBJ2-7; TRBD1 reflects the table's D call only, with no check against the DNA. 12 amino acids form the CDR3, both terminal residues included. Per germline, CDR1 SGHNT and CDR2 YYREEE (reference sequence). The chain's CDR3 is CASSIPGQGEEL.

The V and J genes are TRBV5-4 and TRBJ1-2, with D perhaps matching TRBD1 (6 bases). V shed 2 bases and J shed 1 base, with 9 bases lying between them. This CDR3 contains 14 residues. Looked up from germline, CDR1 is SGHNT and CDR2 is YYREEE (reference sequence). The CDR3 protein is CASSFRDINYGYTF. Written as DNA, the CDR3 is TGTGCCAGCAGCTTTCGGGACATTAACTATGGCTACACCTTC.

The chain uses TRBV4-3 and TRBJ2-5; TRBD2 agrees at 9 bases. The CDR3 loop spans 20 amino acids. Unmatched junction bases numbered 19, after V lost 0 bases and J lost 5 bases. CDR1 is LGHNA, CDR2 YSLEER, per germline. The CDR3 region has the DNA TGCGCCAGCAGCCAAGATCGCCGAGCGGGGGGAAAACCTCAGAGGGAGACCCAGTACTTC. This sequence encodes CASSQDRRAGGKPQRETQYF.

This sequence joins TRBV6-5 and TRBJ1-1; D call uncertain. The V end was cut by 6 bases, the J end by 6 bases, with 11 bases between. This CDR3 contains 12 residues. Germline V lookup: CDR1 MNHEY, CDR2 SVGAGI. The chain's CDR3 is CASSSRKSEAFF. The CDR3, as DNA: TGTGCCAGCAGCTCCCGTAAATCTGAAGCTTTCTTT.

Only one count was recorded for this clone. The rearrangement uses TRBV7-2 and TRBJ2-5; D unclear. Germline CDR1 is SGHTA and CDR2 is FQGNSA. V dropped 1 base and J dropped 1 base, with 10 bases sitting between them. This CDR3 region has 15 residues. The CDR3 loop is CASSLGFLGQETQYF. In nucleotides, the CDR3 is TGTGCCAGCAGCTTAGGTTTCTTAGGCCAAGAGACCCAGTACTTC.

V and J are TRBV9 and TRBJ2-5, with D perhaps assigned TRBD1 or TRBD2 (6 bases each). This CDR3 region has 15 residues. V gave up 4 bases and J gave up 1 base, with 14 bases separating them. Germline V CDR1 and CDR2: SGDLS, YYNGEE. CDR3 nucleotides: TGTGCCAGCAGCCCCCGGGGGCAGATCCAAGAGACCCAGTACTTC. Protein sequence: CASSPRGQIQETQYF. The full variable domain, completed using reference TRBV9 and TRBJ2-5, is DSGVTQTPKHLITATGQRVTLRCSPRSGDLSVYWYQQSLDQGLQFLIQYYNGEERAKGNILERFSAQQFPDLHSELNLSSLELGDSALYFCASSPRGQIQETQYFGPGTRLLVL.

The CDR3 is CASIGDNTGELFF. CDR3 nucleotides: TGTGCCAGTATAGGCGACAACACCGGGGAGCTGTTTTTT. This chain joins TRBV19 and TRBJ2-2; D is uncertain. CDR3 length: 13 amino acids. Trimming shortened V by 7 bases and J by 2 bases, and 8 bases separated the two germline ends. Germline V gene data show CDR1 as LNHDA and CDR2 as SQIVND (reference sequence).

The rearrangement uses TRBV7-6 and TRBJ1-5; tentative D call: TRBD1 (6 bases). Looked up from germline, CDR1 is SGHVS and CDR2 is FNYEAQ. Trimming left V 1 base short and J 5 bases short, with 12 bases between. This CDR3 is 15 amino acids long. The DNA for the CDR3 is TGTGCCAGCAGCTTAGACGGGGGCCAGGATCAGCCCCAGCATTTT. This translates into CASSLDGGQDQPQHF.

The sample holds one count of this clone. CDR3 DNA: TGCGCCAGCAGCTTAACGATGCAGGGAGCAACTAATGAAAAACTGTTTTTT. As protein: CASSLTMQGATNEKLFF. This chain connects TRBV5-1 to TRBJ1-4, with D possibly TRBD1 on 5 matching bases. The V gene's germline CDR1 is SGHRS and CDR2 YFSETQ. V lost 2 bases, J lost 0 bases, and 14 bases lay in between. The CDR3 runs to 17 residues.